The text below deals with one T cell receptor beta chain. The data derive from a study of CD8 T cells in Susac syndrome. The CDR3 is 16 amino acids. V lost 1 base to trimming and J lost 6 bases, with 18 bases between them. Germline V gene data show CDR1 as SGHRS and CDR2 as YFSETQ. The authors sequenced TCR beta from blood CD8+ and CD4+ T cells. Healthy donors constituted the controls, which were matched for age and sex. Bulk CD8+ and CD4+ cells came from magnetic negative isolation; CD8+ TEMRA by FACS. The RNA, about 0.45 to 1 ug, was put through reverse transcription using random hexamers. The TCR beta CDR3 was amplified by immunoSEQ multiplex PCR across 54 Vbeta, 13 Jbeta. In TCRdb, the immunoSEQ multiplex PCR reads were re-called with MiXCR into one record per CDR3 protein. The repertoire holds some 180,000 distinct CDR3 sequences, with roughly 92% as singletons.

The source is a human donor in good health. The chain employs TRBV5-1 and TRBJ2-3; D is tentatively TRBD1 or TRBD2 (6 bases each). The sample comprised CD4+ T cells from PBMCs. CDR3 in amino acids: CASSLKSGAGADTQYF. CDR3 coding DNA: TGCGCCAGCAGCTTGAAATCGGGGGCTGGGGCGGATACGCAGTATTTT.